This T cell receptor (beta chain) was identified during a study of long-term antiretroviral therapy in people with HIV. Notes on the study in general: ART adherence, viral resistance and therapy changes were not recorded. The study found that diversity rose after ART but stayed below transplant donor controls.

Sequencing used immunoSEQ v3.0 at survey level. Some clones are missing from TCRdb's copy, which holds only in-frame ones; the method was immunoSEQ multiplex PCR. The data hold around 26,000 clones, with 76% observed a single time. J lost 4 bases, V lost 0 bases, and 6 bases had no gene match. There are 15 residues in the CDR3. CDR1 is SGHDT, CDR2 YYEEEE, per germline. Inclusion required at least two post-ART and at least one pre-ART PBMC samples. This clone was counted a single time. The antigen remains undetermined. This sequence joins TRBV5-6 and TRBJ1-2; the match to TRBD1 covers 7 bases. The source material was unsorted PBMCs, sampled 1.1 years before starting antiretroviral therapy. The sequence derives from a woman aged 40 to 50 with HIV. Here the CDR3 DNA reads TGTGCCAGCAGCTTGGTTGTAGGGGGCGCCTATGGCTACACCTTC. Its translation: CASSLVVGGAYGYTF.